In its sample, the clone carrying this T cell receptor (beta chain) was seen a few times. Antigen unknown. Some clones are missing from TCRdb's copy, which holds only in-frame ones; the method was immunoSEQ multiplex PCR. The sample yields about 30,000 clones, roughly 62% seen once. This record comes from a study of cytotoxic CD8 clonotypes in ibrutinib-treated CLL. Study information: Of the patients, 11 were relapsed/refractory, 15 treatment-naive and roughly 17 IGHV unmutated. About 25 partial and 2 complete responses; at median roughly 6 years, about 14 remitted, roughly twelve progressed. Study observations and caveats: Public clonotypes occurred uncommonly; on treatment, they contracted or remained stable. Baseline values of clonality outstripped age-matched healthy donors and followed circulating CD8+ T-cell counts.

V shed 4 bases and J shed 6 bases, with 7 bases lying between them. The CDR3 sequence is 12 residues long. Germline values: CDR1 SNHLY, CDR2 FYNNEI. Sequenced material: PBMCs, taken before ibrutinib treatment. This TCR was recovered from a human donor with chronic lymphocytic leukemia. The gene calls are TRBV2 and TRBJ2-1; D remains unclear. The CDR3 loop reads CASSAVLNEQFF. The CDR3 DNA reads as TGTGCCAGCAGTGCGGTTCTCAATGAGCAGTTCTTC.